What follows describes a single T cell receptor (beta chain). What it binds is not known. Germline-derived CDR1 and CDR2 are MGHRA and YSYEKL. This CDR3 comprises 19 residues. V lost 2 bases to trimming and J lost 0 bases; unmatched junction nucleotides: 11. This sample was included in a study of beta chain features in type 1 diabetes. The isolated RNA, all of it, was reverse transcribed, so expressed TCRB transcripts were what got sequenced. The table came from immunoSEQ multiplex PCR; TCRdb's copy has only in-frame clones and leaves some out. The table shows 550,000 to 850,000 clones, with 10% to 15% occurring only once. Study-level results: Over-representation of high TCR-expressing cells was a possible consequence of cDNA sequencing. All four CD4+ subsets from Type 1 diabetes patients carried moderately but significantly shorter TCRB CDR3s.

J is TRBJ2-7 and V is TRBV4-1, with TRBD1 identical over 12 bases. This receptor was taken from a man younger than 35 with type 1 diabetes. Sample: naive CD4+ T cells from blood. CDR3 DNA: TGCGCCAGCAGCCAAACCGGGACAGGGGGCTCCCTTTACTCCTACGAGCAGTACTTC. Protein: CASSQTGTGGSLYSYEQYF.